This T cell receptor (beta chain) originates from a study of OX40 agonist ivuxolimab in advanced cancers. Overall study: It was ivuxolimab, an agonistic anti-OX40 (CD134) antibody, that patients were treated with. Intravenous ivuxolimab at 0.01 to 10 mg/kg was given to patients every 2 weeks. Subjects had a mean age of approximately 60 years, with a range of roughly 23 to 80; just over 80% were male.

Germline V gene data show CDR1 as GTSNPN and CDR2 as SVGIG (reference sequence). V lost 3 bases and J lost 0, with 10 bases in between. The CDR3 spans 14 residues. Clones were read by immunoSEQ multiplex PCR, and TCRdb kept only the in-frame ones, dropping some. The sample lists around 33,000 clones, about four fifths occurring once. The clonotype comes from an adult with an advanced solid tumor such as melanoma, head and neck, liver or kidney cancer. The sample was CD4+ or CD8+ T cells sorted from blood, taken in a trial of the OX40 agonist ivuxolimab. The chain recombines TRBV30 with TRBJ2-3, with D possibly being TRBD1 (6 bases). The CDR3 DNA is TGTGCCTGGAGCCGCGGACAGAGCACAGATACGCAGTATTTT. Translation: CAWSRGQSTDTQYF.